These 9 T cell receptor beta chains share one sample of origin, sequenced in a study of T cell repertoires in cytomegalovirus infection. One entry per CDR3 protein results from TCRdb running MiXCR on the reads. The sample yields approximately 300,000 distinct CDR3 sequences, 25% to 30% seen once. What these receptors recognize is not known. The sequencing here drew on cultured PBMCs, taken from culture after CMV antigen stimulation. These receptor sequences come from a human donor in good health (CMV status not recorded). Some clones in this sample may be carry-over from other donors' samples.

As DNA, the CDR3 is TGCGCCAGCAGCCAAGACGGGACAGGGGCCGTTCGGGAGCAGTTCTTC. This codes for CASSQDGTGAVREQFF. V usage is TRBV4-1 and J usage is TRBJ2-1; 10 nucleotides match TRBD1. In germline, CDR1 is MGHRA, CDR2 YSYEKL. CDR3 length equals 16 residues. The ends lost 0 bases at V and 10 bases at J; junction bases unmatched: 9.

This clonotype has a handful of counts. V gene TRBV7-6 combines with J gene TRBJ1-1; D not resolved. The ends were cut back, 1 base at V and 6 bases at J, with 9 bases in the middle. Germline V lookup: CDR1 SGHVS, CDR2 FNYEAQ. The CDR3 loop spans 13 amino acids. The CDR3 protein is CASSLVVSPEAFF. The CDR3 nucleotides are TGTGCCAGCAGCTTAGTAGTGAGCCCTGAAGCTTTCTTT.

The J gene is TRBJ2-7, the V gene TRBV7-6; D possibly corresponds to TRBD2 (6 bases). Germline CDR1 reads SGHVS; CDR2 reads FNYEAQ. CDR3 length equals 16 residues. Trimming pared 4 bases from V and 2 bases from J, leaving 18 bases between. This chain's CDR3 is CASSSIPQGGAYEQYF. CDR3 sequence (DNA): TGTGCCAGCAGCTCTATACCGCAGGGAGGAGCCTACGAGCAGTACTTC.

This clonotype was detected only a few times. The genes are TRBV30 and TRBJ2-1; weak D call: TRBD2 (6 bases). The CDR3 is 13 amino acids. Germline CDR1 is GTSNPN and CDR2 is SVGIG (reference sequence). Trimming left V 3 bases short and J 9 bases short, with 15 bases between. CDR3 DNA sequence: TGTGCCTGGAGCCAGACTAGTAGATCTGAGCAGTTCTTC. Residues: CAWSQTSRSEQFF. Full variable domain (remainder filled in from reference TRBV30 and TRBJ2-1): SQTIHQWPATLVQPVGSPLSLECTVEGTSNPNLYWYRQAAGRGLQLLFYSVGIGQISSEVPQNLSASRPQDRQFILSSKKLLLSDSGFYLCAWSQTSRSEQFFGPGTRLTVL.

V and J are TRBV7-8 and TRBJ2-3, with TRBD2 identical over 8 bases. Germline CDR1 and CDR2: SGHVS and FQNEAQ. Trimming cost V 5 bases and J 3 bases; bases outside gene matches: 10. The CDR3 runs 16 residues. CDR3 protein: CASSGGGSGETDTQYF. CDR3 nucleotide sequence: TGTGCCAGCAGCGGCGGGGGTAGCGGGGAGACAGATACGCAGTATTTT. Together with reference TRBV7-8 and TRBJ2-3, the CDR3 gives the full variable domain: GAGVSQSPRYKVAKRGQDVALRCDPISGHVSLFWYQQALGQGPEFLTYFQNEAQLDKSGLPSDRFFAERPEGSVSTLKIQRTQQEDSAVYLCASSGGGSGETDTQYFGPGTRLTVL.

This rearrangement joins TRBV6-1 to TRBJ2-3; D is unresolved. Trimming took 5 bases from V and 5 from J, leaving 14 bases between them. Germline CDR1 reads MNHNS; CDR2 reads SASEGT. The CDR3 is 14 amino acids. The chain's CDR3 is CASSSTDKRDTQYF. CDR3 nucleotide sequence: TGTGCCAGCAGTTCCACCGACAAGAGAGATACGCAGTATTTT.

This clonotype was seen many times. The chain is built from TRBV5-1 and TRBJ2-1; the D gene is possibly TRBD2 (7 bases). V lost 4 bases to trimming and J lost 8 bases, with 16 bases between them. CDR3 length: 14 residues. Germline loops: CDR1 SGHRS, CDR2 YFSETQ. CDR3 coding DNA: TGCGCCAGCAGCCTCTGGGGGGGCGGCGATGAGCAGTTCTTC. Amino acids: CASSLWGGGDEQFF. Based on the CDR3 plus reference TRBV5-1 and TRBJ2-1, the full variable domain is KAGVTQTPRYLIKTRGQQVTLSCSPISGHRSVSWYQQTPGQGLQFLFEYFSETQRNKGNFPGRFSGRQFSNSRSEMNVSTLELGDSALYLCASSLWGGGDEQFFGPGTRLTVL.

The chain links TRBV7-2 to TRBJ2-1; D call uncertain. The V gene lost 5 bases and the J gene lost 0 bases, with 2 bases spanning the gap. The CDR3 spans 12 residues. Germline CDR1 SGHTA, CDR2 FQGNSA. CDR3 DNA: TGTGCCAGCAGCCGCTCCTACAATGAGCAGTTCTTC. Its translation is CASSRSYNEQFF.

For the CDR3, the DNA is TGTGCCATCACTGGGGGTCAGGACAGCACAGATACGCAGTATTTT. Amino acids: CAITGGQDSTDTQYF. The genes are TRBV10-3 and TRBJ2-3, with D perhaps given as TRBD1 or TRBD2 (5 bases each). This CDR3 is built from 15 residues. V dropped 7 bases and J dropped 0 bases, with 14 bases sitting between them. The germline CDR1 and CDR2 sequences are ENHRY and SYGVKD.